This T cell receptor beta chain was sequenced for a study of blood T cell repertoires in COVID-19. Background on the study: Samples of COVID-19 (acute and convalescent) were obtained from the United States, Italy and Spain. The cDNA or gDNA used as material had been derived from T cells, B-cell-depleted T cells, or PBMCs.

One Seattle source followed patients from active infection through their disease course. Per the original methods: Quantification of nucleated cells was approximated via reference gene primer amplification. Clones were sequenced by immunoSEQ multiplex PCR, and TCRdb holds only the in-frame ones, with some missing. V, J and clone size reflect that table, while D and trimming were determined from the DNA. The sample has roughly 70,000 clones; 91% are singletons. Germline V lookup: CDR1 SGHVS, CDR2 FNYEAQ. The CDR3 is 16 amino acids. V lost 1 base and J lost 4; bases outside the gene matches: 6. The chain carries TRBV7-6 and TRBJ2-1; 8 positions agree with TRBD2. This TCR was sampled from a middle-aged man with COVID-19, enrolled during active disease. Sequencing used peripheral blood. For the CDR3, the DNA is TGTGCCAGCAGCTTAGACTGGGGCGGGGGGTACAATGAGCAGTTCTTC. It is translated as CASSLDWGGGYNEQFF.